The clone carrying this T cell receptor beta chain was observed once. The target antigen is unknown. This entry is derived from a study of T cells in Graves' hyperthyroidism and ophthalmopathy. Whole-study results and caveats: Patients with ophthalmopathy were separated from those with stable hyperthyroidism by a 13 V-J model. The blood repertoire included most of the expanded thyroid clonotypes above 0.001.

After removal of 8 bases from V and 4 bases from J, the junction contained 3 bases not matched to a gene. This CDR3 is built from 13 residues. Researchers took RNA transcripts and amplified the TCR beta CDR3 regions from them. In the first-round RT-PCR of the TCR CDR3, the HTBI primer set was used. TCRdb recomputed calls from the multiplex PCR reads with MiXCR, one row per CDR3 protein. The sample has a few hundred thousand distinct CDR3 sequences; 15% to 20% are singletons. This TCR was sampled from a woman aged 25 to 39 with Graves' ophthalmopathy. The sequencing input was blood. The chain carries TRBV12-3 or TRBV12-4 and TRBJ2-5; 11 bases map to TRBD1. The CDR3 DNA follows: TGTGCCAGCGGAGGGACAGGGGGAGAGACCCAGTACTTC. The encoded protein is CASGGTGGETQYF.